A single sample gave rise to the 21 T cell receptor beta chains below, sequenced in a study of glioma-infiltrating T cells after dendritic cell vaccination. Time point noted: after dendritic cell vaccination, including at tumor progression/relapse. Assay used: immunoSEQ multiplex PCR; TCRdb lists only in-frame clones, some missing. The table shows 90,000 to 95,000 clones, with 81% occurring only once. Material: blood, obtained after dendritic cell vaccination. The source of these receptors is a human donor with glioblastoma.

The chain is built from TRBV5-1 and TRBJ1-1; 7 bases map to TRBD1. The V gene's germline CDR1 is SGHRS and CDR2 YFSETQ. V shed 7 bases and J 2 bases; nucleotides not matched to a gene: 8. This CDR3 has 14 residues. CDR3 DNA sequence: TGCGCCAGCCGAACCGGGACAGTTAACACTGAAGCTTTCTTT. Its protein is CASRTGTVNTEAFF.

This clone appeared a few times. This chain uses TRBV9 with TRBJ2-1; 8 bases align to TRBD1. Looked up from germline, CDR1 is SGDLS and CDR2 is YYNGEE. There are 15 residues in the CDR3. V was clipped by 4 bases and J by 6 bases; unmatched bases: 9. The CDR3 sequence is CASSPPPGGINEQFF. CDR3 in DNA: TGTGCCAGCAGCCCACCTCCAGGGGGCATCAATGAGCAGTTCTTC.

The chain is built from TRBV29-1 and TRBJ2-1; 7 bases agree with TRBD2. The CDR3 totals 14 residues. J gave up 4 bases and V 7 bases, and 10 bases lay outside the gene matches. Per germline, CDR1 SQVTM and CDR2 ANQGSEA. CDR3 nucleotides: TGCAGCGGACTAGCCGGACCTTTTTACAATGAGCAGTTCTTC. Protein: CSGLAGPFYNEQFF.

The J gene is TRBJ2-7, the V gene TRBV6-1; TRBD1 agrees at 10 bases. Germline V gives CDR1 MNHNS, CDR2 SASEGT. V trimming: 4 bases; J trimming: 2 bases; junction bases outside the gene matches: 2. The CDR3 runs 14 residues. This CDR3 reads CASSGDRGTYEQYF. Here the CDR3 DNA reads TGTGCCAGCAGTGGGGACAGGGGCACCTACGAGCAGTACTTC.

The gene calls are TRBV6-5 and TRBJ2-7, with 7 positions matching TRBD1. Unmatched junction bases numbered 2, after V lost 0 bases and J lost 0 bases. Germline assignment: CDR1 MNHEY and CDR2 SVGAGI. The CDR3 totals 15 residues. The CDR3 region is CASSYSSGGSYEQYF. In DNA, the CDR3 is TGTGCCAGCAGTTACTCGTCAGGGGGCTCCTACGAGCAGTACTTC.

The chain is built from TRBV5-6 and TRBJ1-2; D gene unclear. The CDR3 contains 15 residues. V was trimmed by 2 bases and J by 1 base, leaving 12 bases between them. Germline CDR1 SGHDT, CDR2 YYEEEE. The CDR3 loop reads CASSFLKTSNYGYTF. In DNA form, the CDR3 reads TGTGCCAGCAGCTTTCTTAAGACAAGTAACTATGGCTACACCTTC.

The CDR3 sequence is CASSLGILDLGTDLRRGYTF. In DNA form, the CDR3 reads TGCGCCAGCAGCCTAGGGATATTGGACCTAGGGACAGATCTAAGGAGGGGCTACACCTTC. The genes are TRBV5-1 and TRBJ1-2; 7 nucleotides align to TRBD1. The J segment lost 8 bases and the V segment lost 4 bases, leaving 29 bases of the junction unmatched. CDR3 length: 20 residues. Germline values: CDR1 SGHRS, CDR2 YFSETQ.

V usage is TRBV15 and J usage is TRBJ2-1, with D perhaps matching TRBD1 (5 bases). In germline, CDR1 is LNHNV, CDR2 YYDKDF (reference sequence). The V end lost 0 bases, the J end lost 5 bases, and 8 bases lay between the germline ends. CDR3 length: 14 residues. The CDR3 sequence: CATSRDSRDNEQFF. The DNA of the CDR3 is TGTGCCACCAGCAGAGATAGCAGGGACAATGAGCAGTTCTTC.

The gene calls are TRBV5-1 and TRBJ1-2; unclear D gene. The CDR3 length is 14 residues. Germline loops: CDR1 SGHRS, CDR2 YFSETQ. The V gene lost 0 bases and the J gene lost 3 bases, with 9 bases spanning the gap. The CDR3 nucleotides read TGCGCCAGCAGCTTGGGCCCACTTGACTATGGCTACACCTTC. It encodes CASSLGPLDYGYTF.

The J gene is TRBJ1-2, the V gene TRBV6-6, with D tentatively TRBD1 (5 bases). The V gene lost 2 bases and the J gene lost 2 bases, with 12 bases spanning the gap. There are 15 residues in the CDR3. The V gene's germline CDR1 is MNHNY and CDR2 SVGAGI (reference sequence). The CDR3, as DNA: TGTGCCAGCAGTTACGATCGTCGACAGAACTATGGCTACACCTTC. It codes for CASSYDRRQNYGYTF.

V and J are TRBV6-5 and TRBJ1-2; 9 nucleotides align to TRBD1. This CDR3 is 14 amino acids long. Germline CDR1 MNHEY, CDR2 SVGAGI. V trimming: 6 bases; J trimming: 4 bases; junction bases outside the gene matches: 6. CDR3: CASSLDRGGYGYTF. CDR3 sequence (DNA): TGTGCCAGCAGCTTGGACAGGGGTGGCTATGGCTACACCTTC.

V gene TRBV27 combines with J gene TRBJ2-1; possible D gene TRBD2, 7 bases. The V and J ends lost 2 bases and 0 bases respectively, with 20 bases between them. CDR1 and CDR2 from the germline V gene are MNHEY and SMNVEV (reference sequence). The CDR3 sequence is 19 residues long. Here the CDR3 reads CASSLHTPGGGGSYNEQFF. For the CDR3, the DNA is TGTGCCAGCAGTTTACACACCCCAGGAGGGGGGGGCTCCTACAATGAGCAGTTCTTC.

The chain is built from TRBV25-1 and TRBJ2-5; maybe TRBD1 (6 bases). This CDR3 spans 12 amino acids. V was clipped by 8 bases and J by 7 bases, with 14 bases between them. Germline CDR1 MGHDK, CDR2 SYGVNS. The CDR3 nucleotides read TGTGCCAGCCAGCAGGGGCTCGTGACCCAGTACTTC. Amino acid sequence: CASQQGLVTQYF.

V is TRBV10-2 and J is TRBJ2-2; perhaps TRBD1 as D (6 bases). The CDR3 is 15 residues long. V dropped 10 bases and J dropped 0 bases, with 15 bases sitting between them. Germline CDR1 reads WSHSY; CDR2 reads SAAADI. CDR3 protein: CATTPTGPNTGELFF. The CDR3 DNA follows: TGCGCCACCACTCCGACAGGACCGAACACCGGGGAGCTGTTTTTT.

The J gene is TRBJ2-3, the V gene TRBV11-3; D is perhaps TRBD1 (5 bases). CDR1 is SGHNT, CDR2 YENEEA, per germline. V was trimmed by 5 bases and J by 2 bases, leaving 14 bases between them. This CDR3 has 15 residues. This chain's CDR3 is CASSLDSFPTDTQYF. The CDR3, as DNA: TGTGCCAGCAGCCTTGACAGTTTCCCCACAGATACGCAGTATTTT. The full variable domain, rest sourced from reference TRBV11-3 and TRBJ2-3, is EAGVVQSPRYKIIEKKQPVAFWCNPISGHNTLYWYLQNLGQGPELLIRYENEEAVDDSQLPKDRFSAERLKGVDSTLKIQPAELGDSAVYLCASSLDSFPTDTQYFGPGTRLTVL.

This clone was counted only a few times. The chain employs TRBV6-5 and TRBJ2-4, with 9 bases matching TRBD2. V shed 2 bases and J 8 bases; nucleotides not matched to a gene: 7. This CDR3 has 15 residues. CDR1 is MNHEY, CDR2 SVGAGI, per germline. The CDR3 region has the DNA TGTGCCAGCAGTTACCAGGCTAGCGGGGTAGACATTCAGTACTTC. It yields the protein CASSYQASGVDIQYF.

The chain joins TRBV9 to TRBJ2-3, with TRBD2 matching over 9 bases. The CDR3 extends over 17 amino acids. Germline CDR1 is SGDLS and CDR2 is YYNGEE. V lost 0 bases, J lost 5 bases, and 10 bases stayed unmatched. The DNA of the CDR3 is TGTGCCAGCAGCGTAGCTCTTCTAGCGGGAAGAGGAGATACGCAGTATTTT. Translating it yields CASSVALLAGRGDTQYF.

DNA of the CDR3: TGTGCTACACAGCAAGAGGGTGGAGTCTACAGTAGGGAGCTGTTTTTT. Protein product: CATQQEGGVYSRELFF. The genes are TRBV6-6 and TRBJ2-2, with D possibly being TRBD2 (5 bases). Germline V gene data show CDR1 as MNHNY and CDR2 as SVGAGI (reference sequence). There are 16 residues in the CDR3.

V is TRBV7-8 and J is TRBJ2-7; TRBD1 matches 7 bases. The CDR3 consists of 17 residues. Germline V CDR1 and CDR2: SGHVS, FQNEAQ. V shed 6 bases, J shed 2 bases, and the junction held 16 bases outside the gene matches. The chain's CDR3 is CASSLLSSGTATYEQYF. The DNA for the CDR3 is TGTGCCAGCAGTTTACTCAGCTCCGGGACAGCGACCTACGAGCAGTACTTC.

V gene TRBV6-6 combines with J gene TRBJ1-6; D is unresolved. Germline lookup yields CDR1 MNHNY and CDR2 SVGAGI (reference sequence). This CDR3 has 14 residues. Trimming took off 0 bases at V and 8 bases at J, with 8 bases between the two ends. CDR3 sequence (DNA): TGTGCCAGCAGTTACTCCCGGGGAGATTCACCCCTCCACTTT. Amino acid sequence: CASSYSRGDSPLHF.

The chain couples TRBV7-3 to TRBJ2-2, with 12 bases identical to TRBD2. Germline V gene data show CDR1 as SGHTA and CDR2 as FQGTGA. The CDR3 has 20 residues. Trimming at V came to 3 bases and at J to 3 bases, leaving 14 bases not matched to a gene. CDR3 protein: CASSLRSEPSGRAYTGELFF. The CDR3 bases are TGTGCCAGCAGCTTGCGGAGCGAGCCTAGCGGGAGGGCATACACCGGGGAGCTGTTTTTT. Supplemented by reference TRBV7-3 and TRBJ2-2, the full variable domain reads GAGVSQTPSNKVTEKGKYVELRCDPISGHTALYWYRQSLGQGPEFLIYFQGTGAADDSGLPNDRFFAVRPEGSVSTLKIQRTERGDSAVYLCASSLRSEPSGRAYTGELFFGEGSRLTVL.